The 25 T cell receptor beta chains below come from one sample, sequenced in a study of shared clonotypes between healthy human individuals. Sequenced by immunoSEQ multiplex PCR; TCRdb stores in-frame clones only, minus some. The data hold around 700,000 clones, with 55% to 75% observed a single time. The sequenced material came from memory CD4+ T cells sorted from blood. Subset defined: CD45RA-negative fraction. The receptors come from a woman aged 25 to 45 in good health.

The chain couples TRBV5-6 to TRBJ1-1; D is possibly TRBD1 (5 bases). The V gene's germline CDR1 is SGHDT and CDR2 YYEEEE. The CDR3 has 16 residues. V lost 2 bases and J 4 bases, leaving 18 bases between the germline ends. For the CDR3, the DNA is TGTGCCAGCAGCTTCCGGGGAAAGGGGTGGGCCACTGAAGCTTTCTTT. This sequence encodes CASSFRGKGWATEAFF.

The rearrangement links TRBV10-1 to TRBJ2-3; 7 nucleotides agree with TRBD2. CDR3 size: 13 residues. Germline lookup yields CDR1 WNHNN and CDR2 SYGVQD (reference sequence). Germline trimming cut 7 bases from V and 14 bases from J; bases unmatched to any gene: 15. The CDR3 here is CASTQPDGRITYF. The CDR3, as DNA: TGCGCCAGCACCCAACCGGACGGGAGGATCACGTATTTT.

This rearrangement joins TRBV19 to TRBJ2-7; 7 bases fit TRBD2. V shed 10 bases, J shed 6 bases, and the junction held 15 bases outside the gene matches. The CDR3 is 14 amino acids. CDR1 LNHDA and CDR2 SQIVND come from the germline V gene (reference sequence). DNA for the CDR3: TGTGCCACCAAATCAAGCGGGACTGGCTTCGAGCAGTACTTC. This codes for CATKSSGTGFEQYF.

This chain links TRBV25-1 with TRBJ2-2, with D perhaps matching TRBD1 or TRBD2 (5 bases each). The CDR3 runs to 18 residues. From germline, CDR1 is MGHDK and CDR2 SYGVNS. Trimming shortened V by 6 bases and J by 3 bases, and 23 bases separated the two germline ends. In DNA form, the CDR3 reads TGTGCCAGCAGCGGAAACCGGGGCCTTCGGGGTGACACCGGGGAGCTGTTTTTT. It encodes CASSGNRGLRGDTGELFF.

The V call is TRBV5-4, the J call TRBJ2-5; weak D call: TRBD1 (6 bases). V lost 4 bases, J lost 3 bases, and 16 bases lay in between. Germline CDR1 and CDR2: SGHNT and YYREEE (reference sequence). This CDR3 comprises 15 residues. DNA of the CDR3: TGTGCCAGCAGCCGACCGGGCCGACAGGAAGAGACCCAGTACTTC. It encodes CASSRPGRQEETQYF.

V gene TRBV27 combines with J gene TRBJ1-5; perhaps TRBD1 as D (5 bases). The germline V gene encodes CDR1 MNHEY and CDR2 SMNVEV (reference sequence). The CDR3 is made up of 15 amino acids. The ends were cut back, 5 bases at V and 3 bases at J, with 14 bases in the middle. The CDR3 region has the DNA TGTGCCAGCAGTCGTGACAGCCTTTTCAATCAGCCCCAGCATTTT. This translates into CASSRDSLFNQPQHF.

J is TRBJ2-7 and V is TRBV5-1, with 13 bases matching TRBD2. Trimming took 4 bases from V and 3 from J; bases not matched to a gene: 4. The CDR3 is 15 amino acids. CDR1 is SGHRS and CDR2 is YFSETQ in the germline V gene. In DNA form, the CDR3 reads TGCGCCAGCAGCCCGGGACTAGCGGGGCTCTACGAGCAGTACTTC. Protein sequence: CASSPGLAGLYEQYF.

This chain joins TRBV7-9 and TRBJ2-1; D gene unclear. V was clipped by 2 bases and J by 7 bases, with 3 bases between them. Per germline, CDR1 SEHNR and CDR2 FQNEAQ (reference sequence). There are 11 residues in the CDR3. As DNA, the CDR3 is TGTGCCAGCAGCTTATGGAATGAGCAGTTCTTC. Its protein is CASSLWNEQFF. The full variable domain, with the rest looked up from reference TRBV7-9 and TRBJ2-1, is DTGVSQNPRHKITKRGQNVTFRCDPISEHNRLYWYRQTLGQGPEFLTYFQNEAQLEKSRLLSDRFSAERPKGSFSTLEIQRTEQGDSAMYLCASSLWNEQFFGPGTRLTVL.

V gene TRBV29-1 combines with J gene TRBJ1-1; D not certain. The CDR3 covers 11 residues. Germline-derived CDR1 and CDR2 are SQVTM and ANQGSEA. With 5 bases removed from V and 0 bases from J, the gap between germline ends came to 4 bases. The CDR3 DNA is TGCAGCGTTCTAGTGAACACTGAAGCTTTCTTT. It is translated as CSVLVNTEAFF.

The chain has TRBV2 and TRBJ2-5, with TRBD2 matching 8 bases. CDR1 SNHLY and CDR2 FYNNEI come from the germline V gene. Trimming took 6 bases from V and 5 from J; bases not matched to a gene: 11. The CDR3 extends over 15 amino acids. CDR3 DNA sequence: TGTGCCAGCAGGTCCACCGGGACTAGTCACGAGACCCAGTACTTC. This sequence encodes CASRSTGTSHETQYF.

J is TRBJ1-5 and V is TRBV28, with a tentative D call TRBD1 (5 bases). Germline assignment: CDR1 MDHEN and CDR2 SYDVKM. V was cut by 8 bases and J by 0 bases, with 17 bases left in between. CDR3 size: 16 residues. The CDR3 sequence is CASGGAGQHSNQPQHF. The CDR3 coding sequence is TGTGCCAGCGGGGGAGCCGGGCAGCATAGCAATCAGCCCCAGCATTTT.

The rearrangement uses TRBV11-2 and TRBJ2-1; 9 bases line up with TRBD2. The germline V gene has CDR1 SGHAT and CDR2 FQNNGV. The CDR3 totals 15 residues. The V and J ends lost 3 bases and 2 bases, in that order; junction bases with no gene match: 2. The CDR3 region is CASSFAGGAYNEQFF. The CDR3 DNA is TGTGCCAGCAGCTTTGCGGGGGGGGCCTACAATGAGCAGTTCTTC.

The chain links TRBV20-1 to TRBJ2-3; D ambiguous. Germline loops: CDR1 DFQATT, CDR2 SNEGSKA (reference sequence). The V and J ends lost 0 bases and 11 bases respectively, with 9 bases between them. This CDR3 contains 11 residues. The CDR3 DNA sequence: TGCAGTGCTAGAGAGTCTTTACAGCAGTATTTT. Encoded protein: CSARESLQQYF.

The chain combines TRBV29-1 with TRBJ2-1; 7 nucleotides agree with TRBD1. After removal of 5 bases from V and 5 bases from J, the junction contained 6 bases not matched to a gene. This CDR3 has 13 residues. Germline V lookup: CDR1 SQVTM, CDR2 ANQGSEA. CDR3 loop: CSVWDSRHNEQFF. CDR3 DNA sequence: TGCAGCGTTTGGGACAGCCGACACAATGAGCAGTTCTTC.

This clone was seen only a few times. V usage is TRBV7-2 and J usage is TRBJ2-4, with TRBD2 matching over 11 bases. Germline-derived CDR1 and CDR2 are SGHTA and FQGNSA. V lost 5 bases to trimming and J lost 0 bases; unmatched junction nucleotides: 3. This CDR3 has 16 residues. The CDR3 loop is CASSPGLAGAKNIQYF. CDR3 nucleotides: TGTGCCAGCAGCCCCGGACTAGCGGGAGCCAAAAACATTCAGTACTTC.

J is TRBJ2-7 and V is TRBV7-2; unclear D gene. Germline lookup yields CDR1 SGHTA and CDR2 FQGNSA. V lost 3 bases to trimming and J lost 12 bases, with 24 bases between them. This CDR3 is built from 15 residues. The DNA of the CDR3 is TGTGCCAGCAGCTTGGATAGTAGTGGGCGGTGGAGTCTGTACTTC. Translation gives CASSLDSSGRWSLYF.

The chain couples TRBV30 to TRBJ2-7; the D gene is possibly TRBD1 (5 bases). The germline V gene encodes CDR1 GTSNPN and CDR2 SVGIG (reference sequence). V shed 7 bases and J shed 5 bases, with 18 bases lying between them. CDR3 length equals 13 residues. In DNA, the CDR3 is TGTGCCTCAAGACCAGGGCCCACCAACGAGCAGTACTTC. Translating it yields CASRPGPTNEQYF.

This clone was detected many times. The chain joins TRBV19 to TRBJ2-1; TRBD1 agrees at 8 bases. This CDR3 has 14 residues. With V trimmed by 5 bases and J by 3 bases, 3 bases remained unmatched. Germline CDR1 is LNHDA and CDR2 is SQIVND (reference sequence). CDR3 loop: CASSRDRNYNEQFF. CDR3 DNA: TGTGCCAGTAGTCGGGACAGGAACTACAATGAGCAGTTCTTC.

The gene calls are TRBV7-2 and TRBJ2-7; 7 bases match TRBD2. From germline, CDR1 is SGHTA and CDR2 FQGNSA. The CDR3 consists of 16 residues. With 5 bases clipped from V and 2 bases from J, the junction kept 12 bases outside the gene matches. The CDR3 spells CASSEQPSGTTYEQYF. CDR3 sequence (DNA): TGTGCCAGCAGCGAACAACCTAGCGGAACCACCTACGAGCAGTACTTC.

The chain combines TRBV9 with TRBJ1-3; no firm D call. CDR3 length equals 12 residues. Germline CDR1 SGDLS, CDR2 YYNGEE. V gave up 0 bases and J gave up 4 bases, with 2 bases separating them. CDR3 residues: CASSVAGNTIYF. DNA of the CDR3: TGTGCCAGCAGCGTAGCCGGAAACACCATATATTTT.

This rearrangement joins TRBV5-1 to TRBJ1-5; D is unclear. The CDR3 length is 12 residues. The germline V and J ends were trimmed by 0 bases and 3 bases, with 1 base remaining between them. Germline CDR1 is SGHRS and CDR2 is YFSETQ. CDR3 in amino acids: CASSLANQPQHF. For the CDR3, the DNA is TGCGCCAGCAGCTTGGCCAATCAGCCCCAGCATTTT.

The table lists this clone with many counts. This CDR3 is also generated by other DNA sequences in the sample. This rearrangement joins TRBV15 to TRBJ1-4; a weak D match, TRBD1 (6 bases). The V gene's germline CDR1 is LNHNV and CDR2 YYDKDF (reference sequence). This CDR3 is built from 14 residues. The ends were cut back, 8 bases at V and 5 bases at J, with 15 bases in the middle. The CDR3 spells CATARGQGNEKLFF. The CDR3 nucleotides are TGTGCCACCGCCAGGGGTCAGGGCAATGAAAAACTGTTTTTT.

J is TRBJ2-2 and V is TRBV10-1, with no clear D. The germline V gene has CDR1 WNHNN and CDR2 SYGVQD (reference sequence). This CDR3 has 14 amino acids. V lost 3 bases, J lost 7 bases, and 12 bases lay in between. CDR3 amino acids: CASSERDLGGELFF. Here the CDR3 DNA reads TGCGCCAGCAGTGAAAGGGATTTAGGCGGGGAGCTGTTTTTT.

The rearrangement links TRBV7-8 to TRBJ2-7; 7 bases map to TRBD2. Germline loops: CDR1 SGHVS, CDR2 FQNEAQ. The CDR3 is 16 residues long. The J segment lost 3 bases and the V segment lost 5 bases, leaving 13 bases of the junction unmatched. CDR3 DNA sequence: TGTGCCAGCAGCGAGCGGGACCGACCGACCGTCTACGAGCAGTACTTC. Residues: CASSERDRPTVYEQYF.

The CDR3 nucleotides read TGTGCCAGCAGTTTTGAGACAGGGGGGACAGATACGCAGTATTTT. Translated: CASSFETGGTDTQYF. V gene TRBV27 combines with J gene TRBJ2-3, with 9 bases that match TRBD1. V shed 3 bases, J shed 3 bases, and the junction held 4 bases outside the gene matches. This CDR3 has 15 amino acids. The V gene's germline CDR1 is MNHEY and CDR2 SMNVEV (reference sequence).